This T cell receptor (beta chain) was identified during a study of T cells in Graves' hyperthyroidism and ophthalmopathy. TCR beta CDR3 regions were amplified from RNA. In the first-round RT-PCR of the TCR CDR3, the HTBI primer set was used. TCRdb processed the multiplex PCR reads anew with MiXCR; each CDR3 protein has one entry. The sample comprises hundreds of thousands of distinct CDR3 sequences, more than 30% of which are singletons, and over 8% rests with the top ten. Points on this clonotype: Antigen specificity is unknown.

Calling Graves' hyperthyroidism stable meant ophthalmopathy did not progress within 18 months. Newly diagnosed patients aged 18 to 65 had hyperthyroidism of under 2 months' duration. Each diagnosis drew on symptoms, thyroxine, TRAb, thyroid ultrasound and orbital computed tomography findings. V was pared by 0 bases and J by 4 bases, with 4 bases of the junction left unmatched. This CDR3 is 15 amino acids long. Germline V lookup: CDR1 SGHRS, CDR2 YFSETQ. Study-wide results and caveats: Most thyroid clonotypes expanded above 0.001 appeared in blood too.

The TCR originated in a man in his late teens or twenties with Graves' hyperthyroidism. Sequencing used blood. This chain links TRBV5-1 with TRBJ2-5, with 9 bases fitting TRBD2. CDR3 protein: CASSLVASGVETQYF. Written as DNA, the CDR3 is TGCGCCAGCAGCTTGGTGGCTAGCGGGGTAGAGACCCAGTACTTC.